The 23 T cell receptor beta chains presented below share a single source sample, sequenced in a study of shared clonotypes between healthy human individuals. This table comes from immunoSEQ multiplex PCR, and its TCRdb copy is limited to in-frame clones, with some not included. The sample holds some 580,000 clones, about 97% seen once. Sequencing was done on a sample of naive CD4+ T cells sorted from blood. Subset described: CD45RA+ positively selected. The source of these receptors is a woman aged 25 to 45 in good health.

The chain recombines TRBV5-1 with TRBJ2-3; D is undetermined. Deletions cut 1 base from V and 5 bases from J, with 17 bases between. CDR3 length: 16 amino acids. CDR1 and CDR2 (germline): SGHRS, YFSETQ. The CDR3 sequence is CASSLRALTGKDTQYF. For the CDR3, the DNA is TGCGCCAGCAGCTTGAGAGCTCTGACGGGCAAAGATACGCAGTATTTT.

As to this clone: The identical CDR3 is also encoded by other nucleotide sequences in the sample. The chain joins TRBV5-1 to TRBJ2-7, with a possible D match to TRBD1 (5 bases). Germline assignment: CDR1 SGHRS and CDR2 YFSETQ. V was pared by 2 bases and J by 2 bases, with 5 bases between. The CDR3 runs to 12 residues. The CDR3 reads CASSLGAYEQYF. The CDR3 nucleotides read TGCGCCAGCAGCTTAGGGGCCTACGAGCAGTACTTC.

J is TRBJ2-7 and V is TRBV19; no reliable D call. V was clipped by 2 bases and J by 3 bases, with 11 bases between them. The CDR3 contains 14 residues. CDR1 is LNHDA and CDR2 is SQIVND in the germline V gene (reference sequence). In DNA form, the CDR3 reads TGTGCCAGTAGTATATCGTGGCAAAACTACGAGCAGTACTTC. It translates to CASSISWQNYEQYF.

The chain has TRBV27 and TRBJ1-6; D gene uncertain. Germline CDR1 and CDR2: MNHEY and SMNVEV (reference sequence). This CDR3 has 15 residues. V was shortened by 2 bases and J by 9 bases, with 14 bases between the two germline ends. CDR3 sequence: CASSLGRMGSSPLHF. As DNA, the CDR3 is TGTGCCAGCAGTTTAGGGAGAATGGGGAGTTCACCCCTCCACTTT.

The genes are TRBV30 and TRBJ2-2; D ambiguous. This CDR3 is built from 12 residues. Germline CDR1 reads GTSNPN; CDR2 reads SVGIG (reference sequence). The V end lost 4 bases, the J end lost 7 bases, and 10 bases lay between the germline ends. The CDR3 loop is CAWTRGRGELFF. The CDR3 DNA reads TGTGCCTGGACACGTGGCCGCGGGGAGCTGTTTTTT. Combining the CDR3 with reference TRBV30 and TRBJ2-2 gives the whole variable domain SQTIHQWPATLVQPVGSPLSLECTVEGTSNPNLYWYRQAAGRGLQLLFYSVGIGQISSEVPQNLSASRPQDRQFILSSKKLLLSDSGFYLCAWTRGRGELFFGEGSRLTVL.

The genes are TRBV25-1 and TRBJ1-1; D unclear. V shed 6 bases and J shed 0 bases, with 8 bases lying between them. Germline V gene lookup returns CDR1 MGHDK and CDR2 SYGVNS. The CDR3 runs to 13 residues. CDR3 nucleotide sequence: TGTGCCAGCAGCCCACTGGTGAACACTGAAGCTTTCTTT. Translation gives CASSPLVNTEAFF.

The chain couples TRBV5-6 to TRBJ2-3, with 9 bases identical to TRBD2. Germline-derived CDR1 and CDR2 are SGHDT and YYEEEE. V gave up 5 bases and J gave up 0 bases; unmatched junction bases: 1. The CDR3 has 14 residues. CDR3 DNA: TGTGCCAGCAGAGCGGGAGGCAGCACAGATACGCAGTATTTT. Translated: CASRAGGSTDTQYF.

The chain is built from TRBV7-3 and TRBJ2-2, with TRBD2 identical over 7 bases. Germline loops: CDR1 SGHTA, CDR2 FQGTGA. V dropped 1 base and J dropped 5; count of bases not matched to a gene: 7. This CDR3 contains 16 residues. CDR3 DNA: TGTGCCAGCAGCTTAATTGCGGGAGCCAATACCGGGGAGCTGTTTTTT. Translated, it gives CASSLIAGANTGELFF.

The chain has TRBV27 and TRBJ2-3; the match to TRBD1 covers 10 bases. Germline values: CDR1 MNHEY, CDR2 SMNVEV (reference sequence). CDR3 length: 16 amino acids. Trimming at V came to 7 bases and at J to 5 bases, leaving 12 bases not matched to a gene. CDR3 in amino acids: CASNPPGQGIKDTQYF. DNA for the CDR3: TGTGCCAGCAATCCCCCGGGACAGGGGATCAAAGATACGCAGTATTTT.

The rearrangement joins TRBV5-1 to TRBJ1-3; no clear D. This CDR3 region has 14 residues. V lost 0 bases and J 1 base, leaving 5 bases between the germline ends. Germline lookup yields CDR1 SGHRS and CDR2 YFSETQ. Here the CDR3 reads CASSLDRSGNTIYF. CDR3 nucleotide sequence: TGCGCCAGCAGCTTGGACAGATCTGGAAACACCATATATTTT.

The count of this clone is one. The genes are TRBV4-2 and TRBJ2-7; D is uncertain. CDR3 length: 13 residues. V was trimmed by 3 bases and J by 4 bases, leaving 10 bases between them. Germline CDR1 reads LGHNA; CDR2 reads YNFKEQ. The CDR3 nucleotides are TGTGCCAGCAGCCAGGAATTAGGGTACGAGCAGTACTTC. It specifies CASSQELGYEQYF.

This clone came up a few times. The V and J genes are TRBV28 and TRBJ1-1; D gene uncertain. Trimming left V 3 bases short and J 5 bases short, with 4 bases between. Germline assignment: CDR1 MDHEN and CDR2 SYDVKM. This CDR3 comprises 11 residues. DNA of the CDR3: TGTGCCAGCAGTTTGTTAACTGAAGCTTTCTTT. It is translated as CASSLLTEAFF.

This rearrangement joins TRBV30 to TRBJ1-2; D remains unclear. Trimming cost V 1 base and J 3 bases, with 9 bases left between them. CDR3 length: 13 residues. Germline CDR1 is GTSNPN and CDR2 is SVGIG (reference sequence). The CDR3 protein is CAWSGWGDYGYTF. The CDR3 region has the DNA TGTGCCTGGAGTGGGTGGGGTGACTATGGCTACACCTTC.

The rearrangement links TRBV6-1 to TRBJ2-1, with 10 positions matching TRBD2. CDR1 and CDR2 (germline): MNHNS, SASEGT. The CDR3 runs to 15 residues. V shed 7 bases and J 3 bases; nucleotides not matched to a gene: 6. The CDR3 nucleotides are TGTGCCAGCACTATACTAGCGGGGAACTACAATGAGCAGTTCTTC. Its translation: CASTILAGNYNEQFF.

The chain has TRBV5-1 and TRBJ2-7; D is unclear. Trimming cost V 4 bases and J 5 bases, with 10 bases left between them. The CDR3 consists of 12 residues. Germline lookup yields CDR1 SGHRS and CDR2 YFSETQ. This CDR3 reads CASSPHLDEQYF. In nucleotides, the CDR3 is TGCGCCAGCAGCCCCCACTTGGACGAGCAGTACTTC.

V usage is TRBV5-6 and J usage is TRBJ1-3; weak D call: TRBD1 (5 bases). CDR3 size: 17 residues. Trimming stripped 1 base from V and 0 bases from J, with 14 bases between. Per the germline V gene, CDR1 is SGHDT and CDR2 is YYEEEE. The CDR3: CASSLRGGGPSGNTIYF. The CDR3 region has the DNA TGTGCCAGCAGCTTGAGGGGAGGCGGTCCCTCTGGAAACACCATATATTTT. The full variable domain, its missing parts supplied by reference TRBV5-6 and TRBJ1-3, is DAGVTQSPTHLIKTRGQQVTLRCSPKSGHDTVSWYQQALGQGPQFIFQYYEEEERQRGNFPDRFSGHQFPNYSSELNVNALLLGDSALYLCASSLRGGGPSGNTIYFGEGSWLTVV.

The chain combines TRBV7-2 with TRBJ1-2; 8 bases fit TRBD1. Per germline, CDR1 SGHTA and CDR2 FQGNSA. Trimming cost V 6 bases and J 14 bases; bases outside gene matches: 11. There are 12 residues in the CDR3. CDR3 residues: CASSKGTGLGTF. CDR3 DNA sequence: TGTGCCAGCAGTAAAGGGACAGGACTGGGTACCTTC.

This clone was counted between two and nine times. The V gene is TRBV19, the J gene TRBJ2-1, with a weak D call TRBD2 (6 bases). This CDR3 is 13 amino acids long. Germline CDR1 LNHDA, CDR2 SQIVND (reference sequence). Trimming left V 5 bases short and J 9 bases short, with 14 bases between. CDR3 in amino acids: CASSHLRSGEQFF. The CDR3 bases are TGTGCCAGTAGTCACCTCCGTAGCGGTGAGCAGTTCTTC.

The CDR3 DNA reads TGCGCCAGCAGGGAGGTGTTAGTCTCCGGTCAGAAAGAGACCCAGTACTTC. Translation gives CASREVLVSGQKETQYF. The chain is built from TRBV4-1 and TRBJ2-5, with D possibly TRBD2 on 5 matching bases. CDR1 is MGHRA, CDR2 YSYEKL, per germline. The CDR3 length is 17 residues. The ends were cut back, 6 bases at V and 3 bases at J, with 23 bases in the middle.

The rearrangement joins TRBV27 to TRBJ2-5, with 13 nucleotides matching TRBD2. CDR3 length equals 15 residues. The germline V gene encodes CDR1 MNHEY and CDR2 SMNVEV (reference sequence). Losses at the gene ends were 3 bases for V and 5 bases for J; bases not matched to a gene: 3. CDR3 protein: CASSFGLAGVETQYF. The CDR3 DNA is TGTGCCAGCAGTTTCGGACTAGCGGGAGTGGAGACCCAGTACTTC.

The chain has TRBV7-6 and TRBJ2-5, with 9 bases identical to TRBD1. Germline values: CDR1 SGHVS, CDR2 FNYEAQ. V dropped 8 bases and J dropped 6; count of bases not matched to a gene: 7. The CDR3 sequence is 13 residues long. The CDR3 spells CASGGTGRQTQYF. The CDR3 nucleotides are TGTGCCAGCGGCGGGACAGGGAGACAGACCCAGTACTTC. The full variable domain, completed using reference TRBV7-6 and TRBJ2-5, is GAGVSQSPRYKVTKRGQDVALRCDPISGHVSLYWYRQALGQGPEFLTYFNYEAQQDKSGLPNDRFSAERPEGSISTLTIQRTEQRDSAMYRCASGGTGRQTQYFGPGTRLLVL.

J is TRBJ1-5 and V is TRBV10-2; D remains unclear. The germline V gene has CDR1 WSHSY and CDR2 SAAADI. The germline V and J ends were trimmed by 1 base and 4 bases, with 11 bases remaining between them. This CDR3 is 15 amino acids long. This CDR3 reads CASSEFNSENQPQHF. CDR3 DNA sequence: TGCGCCAGCAGTGAGTTCAACTCTGAAAATCAGCCCCAGCATTTT.

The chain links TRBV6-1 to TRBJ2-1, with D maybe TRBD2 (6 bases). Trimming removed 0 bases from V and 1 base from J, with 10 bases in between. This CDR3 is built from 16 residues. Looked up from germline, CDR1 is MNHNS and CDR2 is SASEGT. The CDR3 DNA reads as TGTGCCAGCAGTGAAGCGTTGGGGGGTTCCTACAATGAGCAGTTCTTC. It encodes CASSEALGGSYNEQFF.